This T cell receptor beta chain comes out of a study of blood T cell repertoires in COVID-19. Data came from immunoSEQ multiplex PCR; TCRdb stores just in-frame clones and leaves some out. The table lists about 71,000 clones, 82% of them singletons. V was trimmed by 1 base and J by 7 bases, leaving 16 bases between them. This CDR3 comprises 16 residues. Germline V gives CDR1 MNHEY, CDR2 SVGEGT. The rearrangement links TRBV6-2 or TRBV6-3 to TRBJ1-4; maybe TRBD1 (6 bases). The sequenced sample was peripheral blood. This sequence was found in a woman over 75 with acute or convalescent COVID-19. Written as DNA, the CDR3 is TGTGCCAGCAGTTACTGGGGGGGGCGCTTTGCTGAAAAACTGTTTTTT. It specifies CASSYWGGRFAEKLFF.